Presented here are 21 T cell receptor beta chains from one specimen sequenced in a study of identical twins (dated by TCRdb to the mid-2010s). Receptor libraries were prepared by 5' RACE. The sequencer was an Illumina HiSeq 2000. TCRdb reprocessing: public reads trimmed at Q25 with fastp, clones called with MiXCR, in-frame beta chains kept. Each entry merges the rows of one CDR3 protein and shows their most common DNA and genes. The sample table lists 420,000 or so distinct CDR3 sequences, approximately 17% of them with a count of one. The top ten constitute 9.5% to 15% of the sample. The specimen was naive T cells sorted from blood. The cell subset or site label for this specimen denotes: cells isolated with a human naive T-cell isolation kit. These receptors were taken from a man aged 45 to 65 in good health.

This clonotype occurred a few times. The chain employs TRBV7-6 and TRBJ2-5, with 7 bases matching TRBD2. The CDR3 has 13 amino acids. Per germline, CDR1 SGHVS and CDR2 FNYEAQ. The trim removed 4 bases at V and 3 bases at J, leaving 2 bases unmatched. In DNA, the CDR3 is TGTGCCAGCAGCTCGGGACTAAAAGAGACCCAGTACTTC. Translation gives CASSSGLKETQYF.

The chain recombines TRBV6-1 with TRBJ1-1; 8 nucleotides agree with TRBD1. This CDR3 region has 14 residues. Per the germline V gene, CDR1 is MNHNS and CDR2 is SASEGT. V gave up 6 bases and J gave up 5 bases; unmatched junction bases: 8. CDR3 nucleotides: TGTGCCAGCAGCCCACAGGGGGGGAGGACTGAAGCTTTCTTT. Translation gives CASSPQGGRTEAFF.

A few counts support this clonotype. The V gene is TRBV20-1, the J gene TRBJ2-7; possible D gene TRBD2, 6 bases. V lost 3 bases and J 3 bases, leaving 18 bases between the germline ends. Germline V gene lookup returns CDR1 DFQATT and CDR2 SNEGSKA (reference sequence). The CDR3 length is 15 residues. The DNA for the CDR3 is TGCAGTGCTAGGGCAACAGACGGGACTGGCTACGAGCAGTACTTC. Encoded protein: CSARATDGTGYEQYF.

This clonotype occurred many times. This sequence joins TRBV10-1 and TRBJ2-2, with D hard to call. Germline assignment: CDR1 WNHNN and CDR2 SYGVQD (reference sequence). The CDR3 contains 13 residues. The ends were cut back, 3 bases at V and 0 bases at J, with 2 bases in the middle. This chain's CDR3 is CASSDTNTGELFF. Here the CDR3 DNA reads TGCGCCAGCAGTGACACGAACACCGGGGAGCTGTTTTTT.

This chain uses TRBV20-1 with TRBJ1-5; 7 nucleotides agree with TRBD1. Trimming at V came to 1 base and at J to 7 bases, leaving 10 bases not matched to a gene. This CDR3 contains 15 residues. Germline V gene data show CDR1 as DFQATT and CDR2 as SNEGSKA (reference sequence). Here the CDR3 DNA reads TGCAGTGCTAGAGCCCTGGTAGGGGGCTGGCAGCCCCAGCATTTT. It yields the protein CSARALVGGWQPQHF.

Ten or more counts support this clonotype. This chain connects TRBV20-1 to TRBJ1-6; weak D call: TRBD1 (5 bases). The germline V gene encodes CDR1 DFQATT and CDR2 SNEGSKA (reference sequence). Deletions cut 6 bases from V and 6 bases from J, with 12 bases between. The CDR3 is 13 residues long. CDR3 nucleotides: TGCAGTGCACTTGGGGCTTCTAATTCACCCCTCCACTTT. Translated, it gives CSALGASNSPLHF.

The table lists this clonotype with a few counts. The CDR3 DNA sequence: TGTGCCAGCAGCATGCGGACAGCCTCCTACGAGCAGTACTTC. Translating gives CASSMRTASYEQYF. J is TRBJ2-7 and V is TRBV6-1; possible D gene TRBD1, 6 bases. The V end was cut by 6 bases, the J end by 0 bases, with 12 bases between. There are 14 residues in the CDR3. The V gene's germline CDR1 is MNHNS and CDR2 SASEGT.

The chain uses TRBV28 and TRBJ2-3; D is perhaps TRBD2 (7 bases). CDR3 size: 14 residues. V was trimmed by 5 bases and J by 3 bases, leaving 12 bases between them. Germline assignment: CDR1 MDHEN and CDR2 SYDVKM. DNA for the CDR3: TGTGCCAGCAGTAGGGGGGGTGAAACAGATACGCAGTATTTT. Its translation: CASSRGGETDTQYF.

This clonotype was recorded once. A read error may explain this, as a much larger clone is one base away. J is TRBJ1-1 and V is TRBV10-3; D may be TRBD1 (5 bases). Between the trimmed V and J ends, which lost 4 bases and 1 base, there was a span of 10 bases. CDR1 ENHRY and CDR2 SYGVKD come from the germline V gene. This CDR3 is built from 14 residues. CDR3 in DNA: TGTGCCATCAGTGCCGAGACAGAGAACACTGAAGCTTTCTTT. Protein sequence: CAISAETENTEAFF.

In this sample, this clonotype turned up many times. The genes are TRBV29-1 and TRBJ1-2; D is possibly TRBD1 (5 bases). Germline assignment: CDR1 SQVTM and CDR2 ANQGSEA. V lost 0 bases to trimming and J lost 4 bases, with 15 bases between them. This CDR3 is 15 amino acids long. Here the CDR3 DNA reads TGCAGCGTTGAAGAGGTCAGGGCCATACGCTATGGCTACACCTTC. It codes for CSVEEVRAIRYGYTF.

This clonotype has more than one count but fewer than ten. CDR3 region: CASSLFRREQETQYF. The CDR3 bases are TGCGCCAGCAGCTTGTTTCGGCGGGAACAAGAGACCCAGTACTTC. V and J are TRBV5-1 and TRBJ2-5; weak D call: TRBD2 (6 bases). The length of the CDR3 is 15 residues. Germline values: CDR1 SGHRS, CDR2 YFSETQ. Trimming left V 1 base short and J 2 bases short, with 12 bases between. The entire variable domain, with the rest obtained from reference TRBV5-1 and TRBJ2-5, is as follows: KAGVTQTPRYLIKTRGQQVTLSCSPISGHRSVSWYQQTPGQGLQFLFEYFSETQRNKGNFPGRFSGRQFSNSRSEMNVSTLELGDSALYLCASSLFRREQETQYFGPGTRLLVL.

The rearrangement joins TRBV7-9 to TRBJ2-5, with no clear D. Looked up from germline, CDR1 is SEHNR and CDR2 is FQNEAQ (reference sequence). V was cut by 3 bases and J by 7 bases, with 9 bases left in between. This CDR3 is built from 12 residues. The CDR3 reads CASSLGFGTQYF. The CDR3 coding sequence is TGTGCCAGCAGCTTGGGTTTTGGGACCCAGTACTTC.

This chain joins TRBV20-1 and TRBJ2-4; 9 nucleotides line up with TRBD2. V gave up 2 bases and J gave up 8 bases; unmatched junction bases: 13. The CDR3 runs 16 residues. Germline V CDR1 and CDR2: DFQATT, SNEGSKA (reference sequence). The CDR3 DNA reads TGCAGTGCTAGATGGGATCCGGGACTAGCCCCCGACATTCAGTACTTC. This gives the protein CSARWDPGLAPDIQYF.

This clonotype showed up just a few times. The V gene is TRBV5-6, the J gene TRBJ1-2, with TRBD1 as a possible D gene (5 bases). The CDR3 covers 14 residues. The germline V gene encodes CDR1 SGHDT and CDR2 YYEEEE. V was pared by 4 bases and J by 8 bases, with 18 bases between. Written as DNA, the CDR3 is TGTGCCAGCAGCACCTCGGGGGGGACCTGGGGCTACACCTTC. It codes for CASSTSGGTWGYTF.

V is TRBV7-2 and J is TRBJ2-7, with 8 bases that match TRBD2. Germline CDR1 SGHTA, CDR2 FQGNSA. V dropped 2 bases and J dropped 3; count of bases not matched to a gene: 3. This CDR3 contains 14 residues. CDR3 in amino acids: CASSLSGGNYEQYF. CDR3 in DNA: TGTGCCAGCAGCTTAAGCGGGGGTAACTACGAGCAGTACTTC.

The CDR3 sequence is CASSPWTGANQPQHF. The CDR3 nucleotides read TGTGCCAGCAGCCCCTGGACAGGGGCAAATCAGCCCCAGCATTTT. The chain couples TRBV7-2 to TRBJ1-5, with TRBD1 identical over 9 bases. This CDR3 has 15 amino acids. Germline CDR1 SGHTA, CDR2 FQGNSA. With V trimmed by 5 bases and J by 4 bases, 6 bases remained unmatched.

This sequence joins TRBV6-1 and TRBJ1-6, with D unclear. V lost 0 bases and J lost 0, with 6 bases in between. The CDR3 covers 16 residues. Germline CDR1 MNHNS, CDR2 SASEGT. The CDR3 sequence is CASSEAISSYNSPLHF. CDR3 coding DNA: TGTGCCAGCAGTGAAGCGATTAGCTCCTATAATTCACCCCTCCACTTT.

This clonotype has at least ten counts. The chain uses TRBV7-2 and TRBJ1-2; D not resolved. The germline CDR1 and CDR2 sequences are SGHTA and FQGNSA. The CDR3 loop spans 13 amino acids. V was cut by 3 bases and J by 4 bases, with 9 bases left in between. DNA of the CDR3: TGTGCCAGCAGCTTTTTGGCAGCCTATGGCTACACCTTC. Residues: CASSFLAAYGYTF.

The CDR3: CASSLASVQETQYF. In DNA form, the CDR3 reads TGCGCCAGCAGCTTGGCGTCTGTACAAGAGACCCAGTACTTC. The V and J genes are TRBV5-1 and TRBJ2-5; D ambiguous. V shed 0 bases and J shed 2 bases, with 8 bases lying between them. The length of the CDR3 is 14 residues. CDR1 SGHRS and CDR2 YFSETQ come from the germline V gene.

The CDR3 nucleotides read TGCAGTGCTAGATGGGGACAGGCCAACGTCCTGACTTTC. It translates to CSARWGQANVLTF. The V gene is TRBV20-1, the J gene TRBJ2-6, with D perhaps TRBD1 (6 bases). V lost 2 bases and J 6 bases, leaving 8 bases between the germline ends. Per the germline V gene, CDR1 is DFQATT and CDR2 is SNEGSKA (reference sequence). This CDR3 is 13 amino acids long.

V is TRBV7-9 and J is TRBJ2-1; D is tentatively TRBD1 or TRBD2 (6 bases each). Trimming left V 2 bases short and J 8 bases short, with 16 bases between. The CDR3 sequence is 15 residues long. Germline V gene lookup returns CDR1 SEHNR and CDR2 FQNEAQ (reference sequence). CDR3: CASSLPRGTFDEQFF. CDR3 coding DNA: TGTGCCAGCAGCTTACCCCGCGGGACATTCGATGAGCAGTTCTTC.